These 21 T cell receptor beta chains were all obtained from the same sample, sequenced in a study of TIL therapy for anti-PD-1-resistant metastatic lung cancer. The immunoSEQ assay was v3. Assay: immunoSEQ multiplex PCR; the TCRdb copy retains only in-frame clones and omits some. The sample yields roughly 54,000 clones, 80% to 90% seen once. Time point defined: pre-treatment sample, taken before nivolumab and TIL therapy. The sample here was blood, taken at baseline. These receptors were taken from a person aged 25 to 79 with non-small cell lung cancer.

The chain employs TRBV6-6 and TRBJ1-1; D uncertain. The CDR3 is 11 amino acids. V was trimmed by 7 bases and J by 7 bases, leaving 10 bases between them. Germline V gives CDR1 MNHNY, CDR2 SVGAGI (reference sequence). The CDR3 is CASNDVNEAFF. CDR3 nucleotide sequence: TGTGCCAGCAACGACGTCAATGAAGCTTTCTTT.

V gene TRBV30 combines with J gene TRBJ1-4, with TRBD1 as a possible D gene (6 bases). The CDR3 spans 10 residues. Germline V CDR1 and CDR2: GTSNPN, SVGIG (reference sequence). The CDR3 DNA reads as TGTGCTTGGGGGGCCGAAAAACTGTTTTTT. Translated: CAWGAEKLFF.

The chain carries TRBV27 and TRBJ1-2; 9 nucleotides match TRBD1. The germline V gene has CDR1 MNHEY and CDR2 SMNVEV (reference sequence). The CDR3 extends over 15 amino acids. V trimming: 7 bases; J trimming: 2 bases; junction bases outside the gene matches: 8. CDR3 amino acids: CASTTGTGTNYGYTF. The DNA of the CDR3 is TGTGCCAGCACCACGGGGACAGGGACCAACTATGGCTACACCTTC.

The CDR3 sequence is CASSEALGPYEQYF. The DNA of the CDR3 is TGTGCCAGCAGTGAAGCTCTGGGCCCCTACGAGCAGTACTTC. V is TRBV2 and J is TRBJ2-7; D gene uncertain. The CDR3 length is 14 residues. In germline, CDR1 is SNHLY, CDR2 FYNNEI. V was clipped by 0 bases and J by 2 bases, with 8 bases between them.

The table lists this clone with a count of one. V usage is TRBV5-1 and J usage is TRBJ2-5; 7 positions match TRBD1. Germline lookup yields CDR1 SGHRS and CDR2 YFSETQ. The V gene end was trimmed by 0 bases and the J gene end by 3 bases; junction bases not matched to a gene: 5. The length of the CDR3 is 15 residues. The CDR3 DNA sequence: TGCGCCAGCAGCTTGGGGGTCGGGACAGAAGAGACCCAGTACTTC. Amino acids: CASSLGVGTEETQYF.

In its sample, this clone was seen once. The chain recombines TRBV29-1 with TRBJ2-7, with TRBD2 matching 11 bases. Germline V CDR1 and CDR2: SQVTM, ANQGSEA. This CDR3 contains 14 residues. With V trimmed by 3 bases and J by 7 bases, 8 bases remained unmatched. The CDR3 sequence: CSVEGLAGGDEQYF. CDR3 bases: TGCAGCGTTGAGGGGCTAGCGGGGGGTGATGAGCAGTACTTC.

The DNA for the CDR3 is TGTGCCAGCAGCCAAGTTAGGGATACGCAGTATTTT. Amino acid sequence: CASSQVRDTQYF. The chain employs TRBV3-1 (or the pseudogene TRBV3-2) and TRBJ2-3, with D unclear. This CDR3 region has 12 residues. V lost 1 base and J 6 bases, leaving 5 bases between the germline ends. Germline lookup yields CDR1 LGHDT and CDR2 YNNKEL (reference sequence).

V and J are TRBV6-4 and TRBJ2-2, with D hard to call. Germline CDR1 and CDR2: MRHNA and SNTAGT. The CDR3 spans 12 residues. Trimming left V 6 bases short and J 8 bases short, with 10 bases between. The CDR3 DNA reads TGTGCCAGCAGGAAACAAGGGGGGGAGCTGTTTTTT. Its protein product is CASRKQGGELFF.

The chain combines TRBV10-3 with TRBJ1-5, with 9 positions matching TRBD1. The CDR3 is 15 amino acids. Germline values: CDR1 ENHRY, CDR2 SYGVKD. Trimming removed 0 bases from V and 5 bases from J; junction bases left unmatched: 2. The DNA of the CDR3 is TGTGCCATCAGTGAGTCAGGACAGGGGCATCAGCCCCAGCATTTT. As protein: CAISESGQGHQPQHF.

The chain couples TRBV6-5 to TRBJ1-4; D unresolved. V lost 4 bases, J lost 3 bases, and 6 bases lay in between. Germline lookup yields CDR1 MNHEY and CDR2 SVGAGI. The CDR3 extends over 13 amino acids. The CDR3 bases are TGTGCCAGCAGTTTCGGTTCTAATGAAAAACTGTTTTTT. Translation gives CASSFGSNEKLFF.

The chain couples TRBV7-9 to TRBJ2-2; TRBD1 matches 8 bases. V was pared by 5 bases and J by 1 base, with 3 bases of the junction left unmatched. Germline CDR1 is SEHNR and CDR2 is FQNEAQ (reference sequence). The length of the CDR3 is 15 residues. The CDR3 reads CASSLGTGNTGELFF. In nucleotides, the CDR3 is TGTGCCAGCAGCCTCGGGACAGGGAACACCGGGGAGCTGTTTTTT.

V is TRBV12-2 and J is TRBJ2-1; the listed D gene, TRBD2, was not tested against the DNA. TRBV12-2 is listed as a pseudogene. The CDR3 contains 16 residues. CDR3 sequence reads: CARQKSGDTRYNEQFF. CDR3 sequence (DNA): TGTGCAAGACAAAAGAGCGGGGACACCCGATACAATGAGCAGTTCTTC.

V and J are TRBV29-1 and TRBJ2-5; 7 positions agree with TRBD2. The CDR3 is 14 amino acids. Per the germline V gene, CDR1 is SQVTM and CDR2 is ANQGSEA. V shed 7 bases and J 0 bases; nucleotides not matched to a gene: 8. CDR3 sequence reads: CSGVGGGYQETQYF. CDR3 coding DNA: TGCAGCGGAGTGGGGGGAGGGTACCAAGAGACCCAGTACTTC.

This clone was detected once. The CDR3 DNA is TGTGCCAGCAGCTTAGAGTTTGGGGGGGCAACAGATACGCAGTATTTT. As protein: CASSLEFGGATDTQYF. The gene calls are TRBV7-6 and TRBJ2-3, with D perhaps TRBD2 (7 bases). The CDR3 contains 16 residues. The germline V gene encodes CDR1 SGHVS and CDR2 FNYEAQ. V shed 1 base and J shed 3 bases, with 14 bases lying between them. Looking up the rest from reference TRBV7-6 and TRBJ2-3 gives the full variable domain: GAGVSQSPRYKVTKRGQDVALRCDPISGHVSLYWYRQALGQGPEFLTYFNYEAQQDKSGLPNDRFSAERPEGSISTLTIQRTEQRDSAMYRCASSLEFGGATDTQYFGPGTRLTVL.

This chain connects TRBV27 to TRBJ2-7; TRBD1 might be the D (6 bases). CDR3 size: 13 residues. Germline-derived CDR1 and CDR2 are MNHEY and SMNVEV (reference sequence). Trimming removed 9 bases from V and 3 bases from J, with 15 bases in between. CDR3 DNA sequence: TGTGCCAGTTCTACCGGGACACACTACGAGCAGTACTTC. It is translated as CASSTGTHYEQYF.

The rearrangement uses TRBV27 and TRBJ2-7; 8 bases match TRBD1. CDR3 length: 14 amino acids. Trimming at V came to 4 bases and at J to 3 bases, leaving 5 bases not matched to a gene. Germline-derived CDR1 and CDR2 are MNHEY and SMNVEV (reference sequence). DNA of the CDR3: TGTGCCAGCAGTTCGTGGACAGGGAACTACGAGCAGTACTTC. Translated, it gives CASSSWTGNYEQYF.

The chain uses TRBV6-6 and TRBJ1-5, with D perhaps TRBD1 (5 bases). This CDR3 has 18 residues. Trimming stripped 5 bases from V and 0 bases from J, with 20 bases between. Germline V gene lookup returns CDR1 MNHNY and CDR2 SVGAGI (reference sequence). The CDR3 nucleotides are TGTGCCAGCAGTCGTCTCCGGGACGGCTACCATAGCAATCAGCCCCAGCATTTT. Protein product: CASSRLRDGYHSNQPQHF.

CDR3 loop: CATTERAAGEDYGYTF. In DNA form, the CDR3 reads TGTGCCACCACAGAAAGGGCGGCAGGGGAGGATTATGGCTACACCTTC. The V call is TRBV19, the J call TRBJ1-2; D perhaps matches TRBD1 (6 bases). Germline V gene lookup returns CDR1 LNHDA and CDR2 SQIVND (reference sequence). The ends were cut back, 10 bases at V and 5 bases at J, with 26 bases in the middle. The CDR3 is 16 amino acids.

In its sample, this clone was seen a few times. This chain connects TRBV7-9 to TRBJ1-1; D not certain. Germline V gene lookup returns CDR1 SEHNR and CDR2 FQNEAQ (reference sequence). The CDR3 contains 11 residues. V was cut by 6 bases and J by 6 bases, with 8 bases left in between. Here the CDR3 DNA reads TGTGCCAGCAGGCGGACGGCTGAAGCTTTCTTT. Protein product: CASRRTAEAFF.

This rearrangement joins TRBV6-1 to TRBJ2-3; the D gene is possibly TRBD2 (7 bases). Trimming stripped 2 bases from V and 4 bases from J, with 10 bases between. This CDR3 contains 14 residues. Germline V CDR1 and CDR2: MNHNS, SASEGT. CDR3 coding DNA: TGTGCCAGCAGTGAATGGGGGGGCCCAGATACGCAGTATTTT. Translated, it gives CASSEWGGPDTQYF.

The gene calls are TRBV30 and TRBJ2-7; maybe TRBD2 (6 bases). Trimming shortened V by 6 bases and J by 5 bases, and 11 bases separated the two germline ends. The CDR3 spans 11 residues. Germline CDR1 is GTSNPN and CDR2 is SVGIG (reference sequence). CDR3 nucleotides: TGTGCCTGCGGCCTAGCGAACGAGCAGTACTTC. This gives the protein CACGLANEQYF.